The 27 T cell receptor beta chains below were found in one sample sequenced in a study of blood T cell repertoires in COVID-19. Profiling relied on immunoSEQ multiplex PCR, and the TCRdb table lists in-frame clones only, not all of them. The sample lists 250,000 to 300,000 clones, about 88% occurring once. The material sequenced was PBMCs or T cells enriched from blood (not recorded which). The receptors stem from a woman aged 60-70 years in a cohort exposed to, infected with or recovered from COVID-19 (not recorded which).

The chain joins TRBV20-1 to TRBJ1-5; D not resolved. Between the trimmed V and J ends, which lost 3 bases and 11 bases, there was a span of 11 bases. There are 11 residues in the CDR3. Germline CDR1 is DFQATT and CDR2 is SNEGSKA (reference sequence). Here the CDR3 reads CSASITGAQHF. DNA for the CDR3: TGCAGTGCTAGTATTACCGGGGCCCAGCATTTT.

The J gene is TRBJ1-1, the V gene TRBV19; 7 nucleotides align to TRBD1. The CDR3 covers 16 residues. Trimming took 9 bases from V and 3 from J; bases not matched to a gene: 16. Germline V CDR1 and CDR2: LNHDA, SQIVND (reference sequence). This chain's CDR3 is CASLYGSQGVYTEAFF. CDR3 DNA sequence: TGTGCCAGCCTTTACGGTTCGCAGGGGGTCTACACTGAAGCTTTCTTT.

This clone was found a few times. V and J are TRBV30 and TRBJ1-2; no definite D call. Trimming took off 0 bases at V and 4 bases at J, with 9 bases between the two ends. The CDR3 extends over 13 amino acids. The V gene's germline CDR1 is GTSNPN and CDR2 SVGIG (reference sequence). The CDR3 DNA sequence: TGTGCCTGGAGTGTACAACAGCTCTATGGCTACACCTTC. Its translation: CAWSVQQLYGYTF.

There are a few counts of this clone. One junction end does not reproduce the germline sequence, and a read error may be involved. The V and J genes are TRBV4-1 and TRBJ2-1; D is perhaps TRBD2 (6 bases). Germline V gene data show CDR1 as MGHRA and CDR2 as YSYEKL. The CDR3 extends over 12 amino acids. The CDR3 bases are TGCGCCAGCAGCCAAGATCGGCGGGATAGAGTCTTC. This sequence encodes CASSQDRRDRVF.

The gene calls are TRBV29-1 and TRBJ2-1; 9 bases are shared with TRBD2. With 4 bases clipped from V and 0 bases from J, the junction kept 16 bases outside the gene matches. This CDR3 spans 19 amino acids. Germline values: CDR1 SQVTM, CDR2 ANQGSEA. The CDR3 DNA is TGCAGCGTTGGTTGGAGCGGGAGGCCACCGGGGCGCTCCTACAATGAGCAGTTCTTC. It yields the protein CSVGWSGRPPGRSYNEQFF.

The chain joins TRBV18 to TRBJ2-7; maybe TRBD1 (6 bases). The CDR3 is 16 amino acids. V shed 3 bases and J shed 2 bases, with 17 bases lying between them. Germline V gives CDR1 KGHSH, CDR2 LQKENI. The CDR3 here is CASSPPGQSQAYEQYF. CDR3 bases: TGTGCCAGCTCACCCCCTGGACAGTCTCAAGCCTACGAGCAGTACTTC.

V is TRBV6-6 and J is TRBJ2-7; 10 bases are a match to TRBD2. This CDR3 has 14 residues. The V gene end was trimmed by 4 bases and the J gene end by 4 bases; junction bases not matched to a gene: 4. The germline gives CDR1 MNHNY, CDR2 SVGAGI (reference sequence). The CDR3 region is CASSSSGRGYEQYF. The DNA for the CDR3 is TGTGCCAGCAGTTCCAGCGGGAGGGGGTACGAGCAGTACTTC.

The chain uses TRBV10-2 and TRBJ2-7; 9 nucleotides match TRBD1. The CDR3 consists of 15 residues. The V gene's germline CDR1 is WSHSY and CDR2 SAAADI. The trim removed 6 bases at V and 6 bases at J, leaving 12 bases unmatched. CDR3 in amino acids: CASSDVPGQGFEQYF. The CDR3 region has the DNA TGCGCCAGCAGCGACGTCCCGGGACAGGGCTTCGAGCAGTACTTC.

V is TRBV21-1 and J is TRBJ1-1. TRBV21-1 counts as a pseudogene. This CDR3 contains 15 residues. The CDR3 reads CASSKAGEFGPEAFF. The CDR3 DNA reads TGTGCCAGCAGCAAGGCCGGGGAATTTGGGCCTGAAGCTTTCTTT.

CDR3 coding DNA: TGTGCCAGCAGCTTGGAACAGGGGAACACTGAAGCTTTCTTT. Its translation: CASSLEQGNTEAFF. The chain recombines TRBV5-4 with TRBJ1-1; TRBD1 is a possible D gene (6 bases). This CDR3 is 14 amino acids long. The V end lost 0 bases, the J end lost 1 base, and 7 bases lay between the germline ends. CDR1 is SGHNT and CDR2 is YYREEE in the germline V gene (reference sequence).

The chain uses TRBV10-3 and TRBJ2-5; TRBD2 agrees at 8 bases. Germline assignment: CDR1 ENHRY and CDR2 SYGVKD. The CDR3 is made up of 16 amino acids. V gave up 5 bases and J gave up 4 bases; unmatched junction bases: 12. In nucleotides, the CDR3 is TGTGCCATCAGTCCAAGAGGGACTAGAGGGGGAGAGACCCAGTACTTC. Amino acids: CAISPRGTRGGETQYF.

The chain employs TRBV29-1 and TRBJ2-1; D remains ambiguous. V was shortened by 1 base and J by 10 bases, with 17 bases between the two germline ends. CDR3 length: 14 residues. Germline V CDR1 and CDR2: SQVTM, ANQGSEA. The CDR3 spells CSVEVENSMREQFF. The CDR3 DNA is TGCAGCGTTGAAGTGGAAAACTCAATGAGGGAGCAGTTCTTC.

This clone was counted once. This chain uses TRBV10-1 with TRBJ2-7; D is possibly TRBD2 (7 bases). Germline CDR1 and CDR2: WNHNN and SYGVQD (reference sequence). V was trimmed by 3 bases and J by 1 base, leaving 10 bases between them. This CDR3 comprises 14 residues. The CDR3 region has the DNA TGCGCCAGCAGTGAAGGGGGGGGGTCCTACGAGCAGTACTTC. Translating gives CASSEGGGSYEQYF.

The CDR3 nucleotides are TGCGCCAGCCGCCTGGTACAGGGAAGCTCCTACGAGCAGTACTTC. This translates into CASRLVQGSSYEQYF. The V call is TRBV5-1, the J call TRBJ2-7; TRBD1 might be the D (6 bases). The CDR3 covers 15 residues. Trimming cost V 7 bases and J 0 bases, with 17 bases left between them. Germline CDR1 is SGHRS and CDR2 is YFSETQ.

This clone was observed a single time. The V call is TRBV24-1, the J call TRBJ2-1, with 7 bases matching TRBD2. Germline V CDR1 and CDR2: KGHDR, SFDVKD. The CDR3 spans 18 residues. The J segment lost 7 bases and the V segment lost 3 bases, leaving 17 bases of the junction unmatched. The CDR3 is CATSDPAHRGVATNEQFF. CDR3 in DNA: TGTGCCACCAGTGATCCCGCCCACCGGGGGGTGGCTACTAATGAGCAGTTCTTC.

Only a few counts were recorded for this clone. The chain links TRBV28 to TRBJ2-7; weak D call: TRBD2 (7 bases). The CDR3 is 12 amino acids. In germline, CDR1 is MDHEN, CDR2 SYDVKM. Trimming took 8 bases from V and 3 from J, leaving 11 bases between them. The CDR3 bases are TGTGCCAGCCGGGGGGCTAGCTACGAGCAGTACTTC. It codes for CASRGASYEQYF. Drawing the rest from reference TRBV28 and TRBJ2-7, the complete variable domain is DVKVTQSSRYLVKRTGEKVFLECVQDMDHENMFWYRQDPGLGLRLIYFSYDVKMKEKGDIPEGYSVSREKKERFSLILESASTNQTSMYLCASRGASYEQYFGPGTRLTVT.

This clone appeared once. The V and J genes are TRBV4-3 and TRBJ2-1, with a weak D call TRBD1 (7 bases). CDR1 and CDR2 (germline): LGHNA, YSLEER. The CDR3 has 17 residues. V was trimmed by 1 base and J by 3 bases, leaving 16 bases between them. The CDR3 sequence: CASSQGARGVGYNEQFF. The CDR3 coding sequence is TGCGCCAGCAGCCAAGGCGCCAGGGGGGTCGGCTACAATGAGCAGTTCTTC.

The gene calls are TRBV5-1 and TRBJ2-7; 10 positions match TRBD1. After removal of 3 bases from V and 4 bases from J, the junction contained 1 base not matched to a gene. The CDR3 loop spans 13 amino acids. Per germline, CDR1 SGHRS and CDR2 YFSETQ. The CDR3 DNA is TGCGCCAGCAGCTGGACAGGGGGTTACGAGCAGTACTTC. Translated: CASSWTGGYEQYF. Looking up the rest from reference TRBV5-1 and TRBJ2-7 gives the full variable domain: KAGVTQTPRYLIKTRGQQVTLSCSPISGHRSVSWYQQTPGQGLQFLFEYFSETQRNKGNFPGRFSGRQFSNSRSEMNVSTLELGDSALYLCASSWTGGYEQYFGPGTRLTVT.

The chain links TRBV19 to TRBJ1-3, with D perhaps matching TRBD1 (5 bases). This CDR3 comprises 17 residues. Germline assignment: CDR1 LNHDA and CDR2 SQIVND (reference sequence). Trimming pared 10 bases from V and 2 bases from J, leaving 24 bases between. The CDR3 loop is CATAPEGENIAGNTIYF. CDR3 coding DNA: TGTGCCACCGCCCCTGAAGGGGAAAATATTGCTGGAAACACCATATATTTT.

The chain links TRBV25-1 to TRBJ2-3; TRBD1 is a possible D gene (6 bases). The CDR3 has 16 residues. V was trimmed by 7 bases and J by 2 bases, leaving 19 bases between them. The germline V gene has CDR1 MGHDK and CDR2 SYGVNS. The CDR3 sequence: CASTPGARPDTDTQYF. CDR3 sequence (DNA): TGTGCCAGCACCCCAGGGGCCAGACCTGACACAGATACGCAGTATTTT.

The sample holds one count of this clone. V gene TRBV4-1 combines with J gene TRBJ1-1; D not resolved. Per germline, CDR1 MGHRA and CDR2 YSYEKL. The ends were cut back, 9 bases at V and 0 bases at J, with 17 bases in the middle. The CDR3 loop spans 15 amino acids. CDR3 residues: CASRGNPDMNTEAFF. CDR3 sequence (DNA): TGCGCCAGTCGGGGAAACCCCGACATGAACACTGAAGCTTTCTTT.

The chain links TRBV24-1 to TRBJ2-7; D uncertain. The CDR3 extends over 11 amino acids. Germline CDR1 KGHDR, CDR2 SFDVKD. The ends were cut back, 0 bases at V and 6 bases at J, with 2 bases in the middle. The CDR3: CATSDLREQYF. DNA for the CDR3: TGTGCCACCAGTGATTTGCGCGAGCAGTACTTC.

This chain uses TRBV28 with TRBJ2-1; 10 bases are shared with TRBD2. The CDR3 length is 21 residues. V gave up 1 base and J gave up 2 bases; unmatched junction bases: 17. Germline V lookup: CDR1 MDHEN, CDR2 SYDVKM. The CDR3 loop reads CASSLSILSRSGRATYNEQFF. In DNA form, the CDR3 reads TGTGCCAGCAGTTTATCTATCCTGAGCCGGAGCGGGAGGGCCACCTACAATGAGCAGTTCTTC.

The chain uses TRBV5-1 and TRBJ2-7; tentatively, D is TRBD1 (5 bases). The CDR3 totals 13 residues. The ends were cut back, 7 bases at V and 6 bases at J, with 17 bases in the middle. In germline, CDR1 is SGHRS, CDR2 YFSETQ. In nucleotides, the CDR3 is TGCGCCAGCGGGGCCCCCCTAAGTGGCGAGCAGTACTTC. Translating gives CASGAPLSGEQYF.

This chain connects TRBV7-9 to TRBJ2-1; perhaps TRBD2 as D (6 bases). V lost 1 base and J lost 5, with 21 bases in between. The CDR3 totals 18 residues. CDR1 and CDR2 from the germline V gene are SEHNR and FQNEAQ (reference sequence). The CDR3 loop reads CASSLVYAVASANNEQFF. The CDR3 nucleotides are TGTGCCAGCAGCTTAGTATATGCGGTGGCTAGCGCAAACAATGAGCAGTTCTTC.

V and J are TRBV7-2 and TRBJ2-7, with 8 positions matching TRBD2. The CDR3 has 13 residues. Unmatched junction bases numbered 4, after V lost 3 bases and J lost 6 bases. CDR1 is SGHTA and CDR2 is FQGNSA in the germline V gene. Here the CDR3 reads CASSFTTSGEQYF. The DNA for the CDR3 is TGTGCCAGCAGCTTCACTACTAGCGGCGAGCAGTACTTC.

The chain joins TRBV2 to TRBJ2-3; possible D gene TRBD2, 5 bases. The length of the CDR3 is 14 residues. Germline assignment: CDR1 SNHLY and CDR2 FYNNEI. Trimming pared 4 bases from V and 6 bases from J, leaving 14 bases between. The CDR3 reads CASSGGRGPDTQYF. Here the CDR3 DNA reads TGTGCCAGCAGTGGGGGAAGAGGGCCGGATACGCAGTATTTT.